These 25 T cell receptor beta chains were all obtained from the same sample, sequenced in a study of CD8+ T cells in alopecia areata. Extracted RNA was reverse transcribed into cDNA, the sequencing template. Sequencing used immunoSEQ multiplex PCR; TCRdb keeps in-frame clones, though not all of them. This table has 100,000 to 120,000 clones, approximately 61% appearing once. The material sequenced was NKG2D-low CD8+ T cells sorted from blood. The receptors stem from a human donor with alopecia areata.

This clone was seen a handful of times. V usage is TRBV5-1 and J usage is TRBJ2-1; no clear D. The ends were cut back, 0 bases at V and 6 bases at J, with 7 bases in the middle. Per germline, CDR1 SGHRS and CDR2 YFSETQ. The CDR3 totals 13 residues. The CDR3 sequence is CASSLGLGNEQFF. The DNA of the CDR3 is TGCGCCAGCAGCTTGGGGCTCGGCAATGAGCAGTTCTTC.

This chain uses TRBV7-6 with TRBJ1-5; D is perhaps TRBD1 (5 bases). The germline V and J ends were trimmed by 5 bases and 3 bases, with 14 bases remaining between them. This CDR3 spans 15 amino acids. The germline gives CDR1 SGHVS, CDR2 FNYEAQ. The DNA for the CDR3 is TGTGCCAGCAGCAAAGGGACGGGAGTCAATCAGCCCCAGCATTTT. It is translated as CASSKGTGVNQPQHF.

As concerns this clone: Given the absence of the conserved phenylalanine or tryptophan at the CDR3 end, a read error is likely. The limits of the CDR3 on the DNA are not certain, so only TCRdb's listed CDR3 is given. The chain links TRBV7-2 to TRBJ1-2; the D call TRBD1 from the table was never checked on the DNA. Termini included, the CDR3 measures 10 amino acids. Germline CDR1 and CDR2: SGHTA and FQGNSA. The CDR3 here is CASSLVQAVY.

V and J are TRBV6-1 and TRBJ1-5; D unresolved. The germline V gene has CDR1 MNHNS and CDR2 SASEGT. The CDR3 runs 13 residues. Trimming cost V 5 bases and J 1 base, with 6 bases left between them. In DNA form, the CDR3 reads TGTGCCAGCAGTTATAAGAGCAATCAGCCCCAGCATTTT. Amino acid sequence: CASSYKSNQPQHF.

The chain is built from TRBV2 and TRBJ2-7; D possibly corresponds to TRBD1 (6 bases). The CDR3 extends over 15 amino acids. Trimming stripped 1 base from V and 3 bases from J, with 13 bases between. Germline V gene lookup returns CDR1 SNHLY and CDR2 FYNNEI. The CDR3: CASSEEPRDNYEQYF. The CDR3 DNA follows: TGTGCCAGCAGTGAAGAACCCCGGGACAACTACGAGCAGTACTTC. The variable domain in full, with the rest retrieved from reference TRBV2 and TRBJ2-7, is EPEVTQTPSHQVTQMGQEVILRCVPISNHLYFYWYRQILGQKVEFLVSFYNNEISEKSEIFDDQFSVERPDGSNFTLKIRSTKLEDSAMYFCASSEEPRDNYEQYFGPGTRLTVT.

The chain is built from TRBV7-9 and TRBJ1-1; D unclear. The CDR3 sequence is 12 residues long. From germline, CDR1 is SEHNR and CDR2 FQNEAQ (reference sequence). The V and J ends lost 6 bases and 8 bases respectively, with 13 bases between them. CDR3 coding DNA: TGTGCCAGCAGTTTGAACAAGGAGGAAGCTTTCTTT. It is translated as CASSLNKEEAFF.

The chain has TRBV5-4 and TRBJ2-1, with D hard to call. The CDR3 sequence is 15 residues long. Germline-derived CDR1 and CDR2 are SGHNT and YYREEE (reference sequence). The V end lost 2 bases, the J end lost 1 base, and 10 bases lay between the germline ends. CDR3: CASSFSLGSYNEQFF. The DNA of the CDR3 is TGTGCCAGCAGCTTTTCTTTGGGGTCCTACAATGAGCAGTTCTTC.

Worth noting for this clone: Other nucleotide sequences in the sample specify the same CDR3. J is TRBJ2-1 and V is TRBV2, with D perhaps TRBD1 (6 bases). V was trimmed by 8 bases and J by 1 base, leaving 6 bases between them. In germline, CDR1 is SNHLY, CDR2 FYNNEI. The CDR3 loop spans 12 amino acids. In nucleotides, the CDR3 is TGTGCCAGCCAGGGGTCCTACAATGAGCAGTTCTTC. Its protein product is CASQGSYNEQFF.

The CDR3 loop reads CASSGAGQAYEQYF. For the CDR3, the DNA is TGTGCCAGCAGCGGGGCGGGACAAGCCTACGAGCAGTACTTC. The chain is built from TRBV9 and TRBJ2-7; either TRBD1 or TRBD2 may fit D (6 bases each). The CDR3 covers 14 residues. Germline values: CDR1 SGDLS, CDR2 YYNGEE. Trimming removed 3 bases from V and 2 bases from J, with 12 bases in between. The variable domain in full, with the rest retrieved from reference TRBV9 and TRBJ2-7, is DSGVTQTPKHLITATGQRVTLRCSPRSGDLSVYWYQQSLDQGLQFLIQYYNGEERAKGNILERFSAQQFPDLHSELNLSSLELGDSALYFCASSGAGQAYEQYFGPGTRLTVT.

This chain uses TRBV4-1 with TRBJ1-5; D remains ambiguous. With 1 base removed from V and 4 bases from J, the gap between germline ends came to 17 bases. This CDR3 spans 17 amino acids. Germline V gives CDR1 MGHRA, CDR2 YSYEKL. The CDR3 DNA reads TGCGCCAGCAGCCAAGGTCGGAGATCATGGGGTAATCAGCCCCAGCATTTT. Its protein product is CASSQGRRSWGNQPQHF.

A note on this clone: This CDR3 is also generated by other DNA sequences in the sample. The CDR3 loop reads CASSLVRAYNEQFF. In nucleotides, the CDR3 is TGTGCCAGCAGCTTAGTCAGGGCTTACAATGAGCAGTTCTTC. The chain carries TRBV7-9 and TRBJ2-1; D perhaps matches TRBD1 (5 bases). The CDR3 runs 14 residues. Trimming pared 1 base from V and 4 bases from J, leaving 8 bases between. Germline V gene lookup returns CDR1 SEHNR and CDR2 FQNEAQ (reference sequence).

This clone has only one observation. The rearrangement links TRBV13 to TRBJ2-1; 8 positions agree with TRBD2. The CDR3 has 16 amino acids. CDR1 is PRHDT and CDR2 is FYEKMQ in the germline V gene (reference sequence). Unmatched junction bases numbered 17, after V lost 8 bases and J lost 8 bases. The CDR3 DNA reads as TGTGCCAGCGGCCATGGGGCAGCGGGAGCGGCCGATGAGCAGTTCTTC. Residues: CASGHGAAGAADEQFF.

The chain joins TRBV7-3 to TRBJ2-1, with 13 bases aligning to TRBD2. With V trimmed by 3 bases and J by 7 bases, 3 bases remained unmatched. The CDR3 extends over 15 amino acids. Germline loops: CDR1 SGHTA, CDR2 FQGTGA. CDR3 coding DNA: TGTGCCAGCAGCTTGGGGACTAGCGGGATGAATGAGCAGTTCTTC. Translated: CASSLGTSGMNEQFF.

This clone was counted between two and nine times. The rearrangement joins TRBV29-1 to TRBJ2-5; 8 bases are shared with TRBD1. Unmatched junction bases numbered 7, after V lost 0 bases and J lost 1 base. This CDR3 spans 16 amino acids. Per germline, CDR1 SQVTM and CDR2 ANQGSEA. CDR3 nucleotide sequence: TGCAGCGTTGAAGATTGGGGACAGGATTCCCAAGAGACCCAGTACTTC. Its protein product is CSVEDWGQDSQETQYF.

The rearrangement uses TRBV7-8 and TRBJ2-1; TRBD2 aligns across 11 bases. Per germline, CDR1 SGHVS and CDR2 FQNEAQ. The CDR3 loop spans 15 amino acids. V lost 6 bases and J lost 8; bases outside the gene matches: 9. CDR3 amino acids: CASSSLLAGDDEQFF. The CDR3 bases are TGTGCCAGCAGTTCTCTACTAGCGGGAGACGATGAGCAGTTCTTC.

V and J are TRBV7-9 and TRBJ2-7; D is ambiguous. Germline V CDR1 and CDR2: SEHNR, FQNEAQ (reference sequence). V was clipped by 2 bases and J by 2 bases, with 7 bases between them. The CDR3 covers 13 residues. The CDR3: CASSLSETYEQYF. CDR3 sequence (DNA): TGTGCCAGCAGCTTAAGCGAAACCTACGAGCAGTACTTC.

This clone was seen a single time. J is TRBJ2-7 and V is TRBV27, with 7 bases lining up with TRBD2. Germline V gives CDR1 MNHEY, CDR2 SMNVEV (reference sequence). This CDR3 spans 13 amino acids. J lost 0 bases, V lost 8 bases, and 4 bases had no gene match. CDR3 coding DNA: TGTGCCAGCCAAGCGGGGAGCTCCTACGAGCAGTACTTC. Its translation is CASQAGSSYEQYF.

The rearrangement links TRBV7-9 to TRBJ2-7; 8 bases agree with TRBD1. V gave up 1 base and J gave up 6 bases; unmatched junction bases: 11. The CDR3 extends over 16 amino acids. CDR1 and CDR2 (germline): SEHNR, FQNEAQ (reference sequence). The CDR3 sequence is CASSLEGQGGTSEQYF. CDR3 DNA: TGTGCCAGCAGCTTAGAAGGACAGGGTGGAACTTCCGAGCAGTACTTC. Full variable domain (missing parts from reference TRBV7-9 and TRBJ2-7): DTGVSQNPRHKITKRGQNVTFRCDPISEHNRLYWYRQTLGQGPEFLTYFQNEAQLEKSRLLSDRFSAERPKGSFSTLEIQRTEQGDSAMYLCASSLEGQGGTSEQYFGPGTRLTVT.

The rearrangement uses TRBV2 and TRBJ1-5; D call uncertain. The CDR3 runs to 13 residues. The ends were cut back, 6 bases at V and 2 bases at J, with 8 bases in the middle. Per germline, CDR1 SNHLY and CDR2 FYNNEI. The CDR3 spells CASRAGGNQPQHF. The DNA of the CDR3 is TGTGCCAGCAGGGCCGGGGGCAATCAGCCCCAGCATTTT.

This clone was counted between two and nine times. This chain uses TRBV7-8 with TRBJ2-2; 8 bases agree with TRBD2. V trimming: 1 base; J trimming: 14 bases; junction bases outside the gene matches: 9. The germline V gene encodes CDR1 SGHVS and CDR2 FQNEAQ. The CDR3 runs to 14 residues. The DNA of the CDR3 is TGTGCCAGCAGCTTAGGAGCGGGGGTGGACCGACTGTTTTTT. Translated, it gives CASSLGAGVDRLFF.

The chain employs TRBV2 and TRBJ2-6; D gene ambiguous. Germline CDR1 is SNHLY and CDR2 is FYNNEI. This CDR3 contains 16 residues. The V end was cut by 6 bases, the J end by 4 bases, with 16 bases between. The CDR3 here is CASRSDGFEGANVLTF. The CDR3 region has the DNA TGTGCCAGCAGGAGTGACGGATTTGAAGGGGCCAACGTCCTGACTTTC. Full variable domain (rest looked up from reference TRBV2 and TRBJ2-6): EPEVTQTPSHQVTQMGQEVILRCVPISNHLYFYWYRQILGQKVEFLVSFYNNEISEKSEIFDDQFSVERPDGSNFTLKIRSTKLEDSAMYFCASRSDGFEGANVLTFGAGSRLTVL.

V usage is TRBV9 and J usage is TRBJ2-5; 7 nucleotides align to TRBD2. Per germline, CDR1 SGDLS and CDR2 YYNGEE. The CDR3 has 14 residues. V shed 4 bases and J 4 bases; nucleotides not matched to a gene: 7. In DNA, the CDR3 is TGTGCCAGCAGCCTACAACCGGGGGGAGAGACCCAGTACTTC. Translation: CASSLQPGGETQYF.

The chain carries TRBV29-1 and TRBJ2-1; 8 nucleotides line up with TRBD1. V lost 3 bases and J lost 10; bases outside the gene matches: 8. Germline V lookup: CDR1 SQVTM, CDR2 ANQGSEA. This CDR3 region has 13 residues. The DNA for the CDR3 is TGCAGCGTTGAGGCAGGGGGCGCTTTGGAGCAGTTCTTC. Protein product: CSVEAGGALEQFF.

The gene calls are TRBV27 and TRBJ2-7, with D maybe TRBD2 (6 bases). V lost 3 bases, J lost 6 bases, and 15 bases lay in between. The CDR3 extends over 14 amino acids. The germline CDR1 and CDR2 sequences are MNHEY and SMNVEV (reference sequence). CDR3 nucleotides: TGTGCCAGCAGTTTTTCCGGGAGTGTCCTCGAGCAGTACTTC. This translates into CASSFSGSVLEQYF.

This clone was seen only a few times. The chain employs TRBV5-6 and TRBJ2-7, with D maybe TRBD2 (6 bases). This CDR3 is built from 12 residues. From germline, CDR1 is SGHDT and CDR2 YYEEEE. The germline V and J ends were trimmed by 0 bases and 6 bases, with 7 bases remaining between them. The CDR3 protein is CASSLVGGEQYF. As DNA, the CDR3 is TGTGCCAGCAGCTTGGTGGGGGGCGAGCAGTACTTC.